Each of the 26 T cell receptor beta chains below was sequenced from the same sample in a study of cytomegalovirus exposure and HLA in healthy donors. A multiplex PCR was run with 60 Vbeta primers and 13 Jbeta primers. Assay used: immunoSEQ multiplex PCR; TCRdb lists only in-frame clones, some missing. The table lists about 45,000 clones, roughly nine tenths of them singletons. Sequenced: PBMCs. The source is a woman aged 40 to 55 in good health and CMV-seropositive.

J is TRBJ1-2 and V is TRBV6-5; 7 bases agree with TRBD1. CDR3 size: 15 residues. V lost 6 bases to trimming and J lost 3 bases; unmatched junction nucleotides: 10. The germline gives CDR1 MNHEY, CDR2 SVGAGI. CDR3 nucleotides: TGTGCCAGCAGCGGACTACAGGGGAGAGACTATGGCTACACCTTC. Its protein is CASSGLQGRDYGYTF.

The chain links TRBV7-2 to TRBJ1-3, with a tentative D call TRBD1 (6 bases). Germline V gives CDR1 SGHTA, CDR2 FQGNSA. Between the trimmed V and J ends, which lost 5 bases and 1 base, there was a span of 12 bases. This CDR3 comprises 15 residues. CDR3 sequence reads: CASSPRTASGNTIYF. DNA for the CDR3: TGTGCCAGCAGCCCCCGGACAGCTTCTGGAAACACCATATATTTT. The whole variable domain, remainder taken from reference TRBV7-2 and TRBJ1-3, is GAGVSQSPSNKVTEKGKDVELRCDPISGHTALYWYRQSLGQGLEFLIYFQGNSAPDKSGLPSDRFSAERTGGSVSTLTIQRTQQEDSAVYLCASSPRTASGNTIYFGEGSWLTVV.

The rearrangement uses TRBV28 and TRBJ2-7; no clear D gene. Germline V gene data show CDR1 as MDHEN and CDR2 as SYDVKM. The V end lost 4 bases, the J end lost 6 bases, and 7 bases lay between the germline ends. The CDR3 totals 11 residues. The chain's CDR3 is CASSSSREQYF. For the CDR3, the DNA is TGTGCCAGCAGTTCCTCCCGCGAGCAGTACTTC.

The chain combines TRBV21-1 with TRBJ1-5; TRBD1 is the table's D call and was not checked against the DNA. TRBV21-1 constitutes a pseudogene. This CDR3 has 16 residues. Written as DNA, the CDR3 is TGTGCCACCAAACCGGCAAGGACAGGGGAGAGTCAGCCCCAGCATTTT. Translated: CATKPARTGESQPQHF.

The rearrangement joins TRBV30 to TRBJ1-2; D remains unclear. CDR1 is GTSNPN, CDR2 SVGIG, per germline (reference sequence). V lost 7 bases and J lost 8, with 14 bases in between. The CDR3 is 11 residues long. The CDR3 bases are TGTGCCTTTAACACGGGGTTCGGCTACACCTTC. This sequence encodes CAFNTGFGYTF.

The chain combines TRBV2 with TRBJ1-3; D possibly corresponds to TRBD1 (5 bases). Germline V CDR1 and CDR2: SNHLY, FYNNEI. Trimming shortened V by 8 bases and J by 9 bases, and 20 bases separated the two germline ends. This CDR3 region has 14 residues. As DNA, the CDR3 is TGTGCCAGCCGCGAGCAGGGTTCATCAGGCACCATATATTTT. Amino acids: CASREQGSSGTIYF.

V usage is TRBV29-1 and J usage is TRBJ2-5, with 7 positions matching TRBD1. The trim removed 3 bases at V and 9 bases at J, leaving 7 bases unmatched. From germline, CDR1 is SQVTM and CDR2 ANQGSEA. CDR3 size: 12 residues. In nucleotides, the CDR3 is TGCAGCGTTGAGAGGGGCCAGGGGGCCCAGTACTTC. Its protein product is CSVERGQGAQYF.

The V gene is TRBV10-3, the J gene TRBJ2-4; D is unresolved. This CDR3 is built from 16 residues. The V and J ends lost 8 bases and 0 bases respectively, with 17 bases between them. Germline V gene data show CDR1 as ENHRY and CDR2 as SYGVKD. CDR3 nucleotide sequence: TGTGCCATCCGAGGCGAGGCCGGTTCAGCCAAAAACATTCAGTACTTC. Protein sequence: CAIRGEAGSAKNIQYF.

This chain joins TRBV5-1 and TRBJ2-7, with 8 bases aligning to TRBD2. The CDR3 covers 15 residues. Germline-derived CDR1 and CDR2 are SGHRS and YFSETQ. The J segment lost 5 bases and the V segment lost 0 bases, leaving 7 bases of the junction unmatched. CDR3 region: CASSLDDGRADEQYF. The CDR3 nucleotides are TGCGCCAGCAGCTTGGATGACGGGAGGGCCGACGAGCAGTACTTC.

The V gene is TRBV11-3, the J gene TRBJ2-5; the D gene is possibly TRBD2 (5 bases). The germline V gene has CDR1 SGHNT and CDR2 YENEEA. There are 13 residues in the CDR3. The germline V and J ends were trimmed by 5 bases and 7 bases, with 14 bases remaining between them. The CDR3 DNA follows: TGTGCCAGCAGCCCGACCCCCGAGGGGACCCAGTACTTC. It encodes CASSPTPEGTQYF. Combining the CDR3 with reference TRBV11-3 and TRBJ2-5 gives the whole variable domain EAGVVQSPRYKIIEKKQPVAFWCNPISGHNTLYWYLQNLGQGPELLIRYENEEAVDDSQLPKDRFSAERLKGVDSTLKIQPAELGDSAVYLCASSPTPEGTQYFGPGTRLLVL.

Notes on this clone: The same CDR3 is also encoded by other DNA sequences in this sample. The CDR3 DNA reads as TGTGCCAGCAGCTTCACTCAGGGGTCGAATGAGCAGTTCTTC. Its translation: CASSFTQGSNEQFF. The genes are TRBV27 and TRBJ2-1, with TRBD1 as a possible D gene (6 bases). The germline V gene has CDR1 MNHEY and CDR2 SMNVEV (reference sequence). V lost 6 bases to trimming and J lost 7 bases, with 16 bases between them. The CDR3 is 14 amino acids.

V is TRBV7-6 and J is TRBJ2-5; no clear D. The CDR3 contains 12 residues. Germline CDR1 is SGHVS and CDR2 is FNYEAQ. Trimming took off 5 bases at V and 5 bases at J, with 9 bases between the two ends. The CDR3 reads CASSRWAETQYF. The CDR3 DNA follows: TGTGCCAGCAGCCGTTGGGCTGAGACCCAGTACTTC.

Comments on this clone: Other DNA sequences within the sample encode an identical CDR3. This chain joins TRBV10-3 and TRBJ1-6; D is undetermined. Trimming stripped 3 bases from V and 10 bases from J, with 7 bases between. This CDR3 has 12 residues. Germline V CDR1 and CDR2: ENHRY, SYGVKD. The CDR3 loop is CAISDSPSPLHF. For the CDR3, the DNA is TGTGCCATCAGTGACAGTCCATCACCCCTCCACTTT.

A few counts support this clone. V gene TRBV30 combines with J gene TRBJ1-1; D is unclear. V dropped 4 bases and J dropped 4 bases, with 7 bases sitting between them. The CDR3 has 11 amino acids. Germline values: CDR1 GTSNPN, CDR2 SVGIG (reference sequence). CDR3 bases: TGTGCCTGGAATCCGGGCACTGAAGCTTTCTTT. It yields the protein CAWNPGTEAFF.

This clone was seen just once. At one end, the junction sequence differs from germline, possibly due to a read error. J is TRBJ1-2 and V is TRBV28; perhaps TRBD1 as D (6 bases). The CDR3 is made up of 11 amino acids. CDR1 is MDHEN, CDR2 SYDVKM, per germline. The chain's CDR3 is CATGRDYGYTF. The DNA of the CDR3 is TGCGCGACAGGTCGAGACTATGGCTACACCTTC.

V usage is TRBV27 and J usage is TRBJ2-2; 7 nucleotides match TRBD2. The CDR3 sequence is 18 residues long. Looked up from germline, CDR1 is MNHEY and CDR2 is SMNVEV (reference sequence). The J segment lost 3 bases and the V segment lost 5 bases, leaving 15 bases of the junction unmatched. The CDR3 protein is CASSRRSLAELDTGELFF. The CDR3 DNA reads TGTGCCAGCAGTAGACGATCCCTAGCGGAGCTCGACACCGGGGAGCTGTTTTTT.

This clone occurred once. This rearrangement joins TRBV19 to TRBJ2-7, with a weak D call TRBD1 (7 bases). Germline V gene lookup returns CDR1 LNHDA and CDR2 SQIVND (reference sequence). The CDR3 is 15 amino acids. Trimming removed 3 bases from V and 1 base from J, with 13 bases in between. The CDR3 DNA sequence: TGTGCCAGTAGTATTGGGGCAGGGGGGTCCTACGAGCAGTACTTC. It yields the protein CASSIGAGGSYEQYF.

As regards this clone: At one boundary the junction diverges from the germline segment, which might be a read error. This rearrangement joins TRBV19 to TRBJ2-1; TRBD2 aligns across 9 bases. CDR3 size: 17 residues. CDR1 and CDR2 from the germline V gene are LNHDA and SQIVND (reference sequence). CDR3 nucleotides: TGTGCCGGTAGTATTTGGCAAGCGGGGGGCAAATACAATGAGCAGTTCTTC. It encodes CAGSIWQAGGKYNEQFF.

The chain combines TRBV5-1 with TRBJ1-1; tentatively, D is TRBD1 (6 bases). Deletions cut 5 bases from V and 10 bases from J, with 18 bases between. The CDR3 sequence is 13 residues long. Germline V gene data show CDR1 as SGHRS and CDR2 as YFSETQ. CDR3 DNA sequence: TGCGCCAGCAGATCCGGCAGGGGTGATGCAGCTTTCTTT. It is translated as CASRSGRGDAAFF.

The V gene is TRBV18, the J gene TRBJ2-5; D might be TRBD2 (5 bases). This CDR3 contains 14 residues. With 3 bases removed from V and 2 bases from J, the gap between germline ends came to 10 bases. CDR1 KGHSH and CDR2 LQKENI come from the germline V gene. CDR3 sequence reads: CASSPGSVQETQYF. CDR3 DNA: TGTGCCAGCTCACCGGGGAGCGTTCAAGAGACCCAGTACTTC.

The rearrangement uses TRBV10-1 and TRBJ2-1; TRBD2 matches 7 bases. The V gene end was trimmed by 0 bases and the J gene end by 8 bases; junction bases not matched to a gene: 7. Looked up from germline, CDR1 is WNHNN and CDR2 is SYGVQD (reference sequence). The length of the CDR3 is 15 residues. The DNA for the CDR3 is TGCGCCAGCAGTGAGTCGTTTGCGGGGGTATATGAGCAGTTCTTC. Protein: CASSESFAGVYEQFF.

V and J are TRBV5-8 and TRBJ1-5; D is unclear. From germline, CDR1 is SGHTS and CDR2 YDEGEE. V was cut by 0 bases and J by 0 bases, with 10 bases left in between. The CDR3 has 16 amino acids. The CDR3 spells CASSLAGGASNQPQHF. In DNA form, the CDR3 reads TGTGCCAGCAGCTTGGCCGGAGGCGCTAGCAATCAGCCCCAGCATTTT.

The chain employs TRBV7-9 and TRBJ1-4, with D unclear. The CDR3 contains 13 residues. Deletions cut 1 base from V and 4 bases from J, with 4 bases between. Germline V gene data show CDR1 as SEHNR and CDR2 as FQNEAQ (reference sequence). CDR3 protein: CASSLGVNEKLFF. The CDR3 nucleotides read TGTGCCAGCAGCTTAGGAGTTAATGAAAAACTGTTTTTT.

The chain links TRBV11-2 to TRBJ2-7, with D unclear. CDR1 is SGHAT and CDR2 is FQNNGV in the germline V gene. The CDR3 totals 14 residues. Trimming stripped 2 bases from V and 2 bases from J, with 10 bases between. CDR3: CASSLLRSPYEQYF. The CDR3 nucleotides read TGTGCCAGCAGCTTACTACGGTCCCCCTACGAGCAGTACTTC. The variable domain in full, completed from reference TRBV11-2 and TRBJ2-7, reads EAGVAQSPRYKIIEKRQSVAFWCNPISGHATLYWYQQILGQGPKLLIQFQNNGVVDDSQLPKDRFSAERLKGVDSTLKIQPAKLEDSAVYLCASSLLRSPYEQYFGPGTRLTVT.

This clone was recorded only once. In DNA, the CDR3 is TGTGCCAGCAGCTGGAGAGTAGCGGGAGCAGATACGCAGTATTTT. Protein product: CASSWRVAGADTQYF. V is TRBV5-4 and J is TRBJ2-3, with 9 bases that match TRBD2. CDR1 SGHNT and CDR2 YYREEE come from the germline V gene (reference sequence). The V and J ends lost 3 bases and 4 bases, in that order; junction bases with no gene match: 6. The CDR3 extends over 15 amino acids.

V is TRBV27 and J is TRBJ2-3, with TRBD2 as a possible D gene (6 bases). The CDR3 is made up of 14 amino acids. V lost 3 bases and J 2 bases, leaving 9 bases between the germline ends. Germline V gene lookup returns CDR1 MNHEY and CDR2 SMNVEV (reference sequence). CDR3 sequence: CASSFGLPTDTQYF. In DNA, the CDR3 is TGTGCCAGCAGTTTTGGACTACCCACAGATACGCAGTATTTT.